The subject of this entry is one T cell receptor (beta chain). Other DNA sequences of this sample code for an identical CDR3. The data derive from a study of blood T cell repertoires in COVID-19. Study-wide background: Some COVID-19 samples were acute and others convalescent; all came from the United States, Italy and Spain.

This CDR3 is 12 amino acids long. Trimming removed 0 bases from V and 8 bases from J, with 8 bases in between. In germline, CDR1 is SGDLS, CDR2 YYNGEE. The study drew participants aged roughly 18 to 95 years from some 25 US areas. In assigning cohorts, the study relied on participant-reported clinical history. In the original workflow: Reference gene primer amplification gave estimated nucleated cell counts. TCRdb's table, derived via immunoSEQ multiplex PCR, lists solely in-frame clones and lacks some. The D gene and trimming were derived from the DNA, and the V and J assignments and clone size from that table. In the table there are more than 250,000 clones, 80% to 90% of which are singletons.

Material for sequencing was PBMCs or T cells enriched from blood (not recorded which). The clonotype originates from a man aged 30 to 45 who had recovered from COVID-19. The chain employs TRBV9 and TRBJ1-2, with D perhaps matching TRBD1 (6 bases). The CDR3 reads CASSVGGRGYTF. DNA of the CDR3: TGTGCCAGCAGCGTAGGGGGGCGAGGCTACACCTTC.